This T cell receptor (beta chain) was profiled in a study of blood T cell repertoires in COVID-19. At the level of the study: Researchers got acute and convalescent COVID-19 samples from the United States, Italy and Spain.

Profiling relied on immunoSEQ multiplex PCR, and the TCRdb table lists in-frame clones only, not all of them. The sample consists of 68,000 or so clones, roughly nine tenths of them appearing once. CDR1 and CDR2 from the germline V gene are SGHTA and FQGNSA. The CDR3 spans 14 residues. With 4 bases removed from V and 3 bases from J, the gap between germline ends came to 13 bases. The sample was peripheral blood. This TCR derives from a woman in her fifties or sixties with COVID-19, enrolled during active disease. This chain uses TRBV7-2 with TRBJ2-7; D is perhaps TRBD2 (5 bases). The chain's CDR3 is CASSSDYPFYEQYF. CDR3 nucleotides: TGTGCCAGCAGCTCCGACTACCCGTTCTACGAGCAGTACTTC. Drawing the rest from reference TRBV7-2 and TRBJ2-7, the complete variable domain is GAGVSQSPSNKVTEKGKDVELRCDPISGHTALYWYRQSLGQGLEFLIYFQGNSAPDKSGLPSDRFSAERTGGSVSTLTIQRTQQEDSAVYLCASSSDYPFYEQYFGPGTRLTVT.